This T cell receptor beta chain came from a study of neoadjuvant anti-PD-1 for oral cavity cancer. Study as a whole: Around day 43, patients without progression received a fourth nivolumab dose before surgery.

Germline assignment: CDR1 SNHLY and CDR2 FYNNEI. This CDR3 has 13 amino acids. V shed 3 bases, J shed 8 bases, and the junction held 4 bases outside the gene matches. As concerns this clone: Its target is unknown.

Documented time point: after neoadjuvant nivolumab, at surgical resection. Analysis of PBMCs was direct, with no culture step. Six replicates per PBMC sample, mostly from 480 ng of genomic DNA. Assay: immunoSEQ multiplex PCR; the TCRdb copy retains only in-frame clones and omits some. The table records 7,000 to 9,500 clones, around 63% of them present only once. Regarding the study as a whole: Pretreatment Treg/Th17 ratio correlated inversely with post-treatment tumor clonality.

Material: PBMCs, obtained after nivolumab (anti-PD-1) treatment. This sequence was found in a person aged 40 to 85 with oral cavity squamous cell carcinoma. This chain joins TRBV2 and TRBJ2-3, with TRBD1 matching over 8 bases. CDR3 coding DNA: TGTGCCAGCAGTGAGAGGACAGGGCGTACGCAGTATTTT. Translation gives CASSERTGRTQYF.